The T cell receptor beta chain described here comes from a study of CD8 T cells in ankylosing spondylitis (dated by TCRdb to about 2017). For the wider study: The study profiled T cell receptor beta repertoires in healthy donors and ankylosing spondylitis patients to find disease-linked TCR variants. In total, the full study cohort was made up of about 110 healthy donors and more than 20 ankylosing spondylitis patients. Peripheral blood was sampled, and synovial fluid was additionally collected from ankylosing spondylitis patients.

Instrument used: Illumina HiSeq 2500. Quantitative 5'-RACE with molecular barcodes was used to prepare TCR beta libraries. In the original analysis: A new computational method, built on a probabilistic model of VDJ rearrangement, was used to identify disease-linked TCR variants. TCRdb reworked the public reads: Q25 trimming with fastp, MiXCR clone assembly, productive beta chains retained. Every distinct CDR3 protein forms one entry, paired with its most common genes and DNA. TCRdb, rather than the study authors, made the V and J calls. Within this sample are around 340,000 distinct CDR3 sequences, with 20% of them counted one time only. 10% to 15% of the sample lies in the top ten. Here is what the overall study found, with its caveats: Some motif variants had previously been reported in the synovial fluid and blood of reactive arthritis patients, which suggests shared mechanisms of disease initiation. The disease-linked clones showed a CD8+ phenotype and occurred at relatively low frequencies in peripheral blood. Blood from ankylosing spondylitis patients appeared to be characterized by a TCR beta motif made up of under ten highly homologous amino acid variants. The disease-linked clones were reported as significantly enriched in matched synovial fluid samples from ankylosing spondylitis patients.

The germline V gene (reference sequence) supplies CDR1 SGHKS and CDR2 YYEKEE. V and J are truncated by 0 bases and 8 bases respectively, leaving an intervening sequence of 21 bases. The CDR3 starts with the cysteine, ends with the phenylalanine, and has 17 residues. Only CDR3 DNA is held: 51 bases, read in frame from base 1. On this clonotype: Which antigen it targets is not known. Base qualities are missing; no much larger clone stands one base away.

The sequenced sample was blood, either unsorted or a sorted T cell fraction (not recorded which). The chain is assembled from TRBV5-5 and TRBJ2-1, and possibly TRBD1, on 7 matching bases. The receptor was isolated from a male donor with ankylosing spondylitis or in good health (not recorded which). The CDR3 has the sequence CASSLAARGARFDEQFF. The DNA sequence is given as TGTGCCAGCAGCTTGGCCGCCAGGGGGGCGCGGTTCGATGAGCAGTTCTTC. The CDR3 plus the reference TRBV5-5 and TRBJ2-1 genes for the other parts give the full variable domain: DAGVTQSPTHLIKTRGQQVTLRCSPISGHKSVSWYQQVLGQGPQFIFQYYEKEERGRGNFPDRFSARQFPNYSSELNVNALLLGDSALYLCASSLAARGARFDEQFFGPGTRLTVL.